This T cell receptor (beta chain) came from a study of vaccination effects on CD4 cells after COVID-19. The germline CDR1 and CDR2 sequences are SGHKS and YYEKEE (reference sequence). Trimming took 2 bases from V and 0 from J, leaving 14 bases between them. The length of the CDR3 is 16 residues. The table came from immunoSEQ multiplex PCR; TCRdb's copy has only in-frame clones and leaves some out. The sample consists of roughly 31,000 clones, about 71% of them appearing once. Subsequent to a culture period of 10 days, CD4+ T cells were isolated. Both day 3 and day 7 saw half the medium replaced with IL-2 medium. This clone showed up just once. The antigen remains unidentified. Study results and caveats: Late post-vaccination, clones induced by infection and those induced by vaccine underwent marked clonal contraction.

The TCR originated in a human donor who received a COVID-19 vaccine. The V call is TRBV5-5, the J call TRBJ1-2, with D possibly TRBD1 on 5 matching bases. The specimen was CD4+ T cells from PBMCs cultured without peptide, collected before COVID-19 vaccination. The CDR3 coding sequence is TGTGCCAGCAGCTTCATTTTAGGGGATGCTAACTATGGCTACACCTTC. It translates to CASSFILGDANYGYTF.